This T cell receptor (beta chain) was sequenced during a study of shared T cell receptors in the human thymus. Only in-frame clones appear in the TCRdb table, and some are missing; sequencing was by immunoSEQ multiplex PCR. The sample gives more than 300,000 clones, around 95% of which show up once; about 0.02% is in the top ten. The CDR3 consists of 15 residues. CDR1 LGHNA and CDR2 YNFKEQ come from the germline V gene. V shed 3 bases and J 6 bases; nucleotides not matched to a gene: 7. The source is a human donor. The chain links TRBV4-2 to TRBJ2-7; 11 bases match TRBD2. The sample comprised thymocytes. This CDR3 is CASSQDRLAGLEQYF. CDR3 in DNA: TGTGCCAGCAGCCAGGATCGACTAGCGGGACTCGAGCAGTACTTC.